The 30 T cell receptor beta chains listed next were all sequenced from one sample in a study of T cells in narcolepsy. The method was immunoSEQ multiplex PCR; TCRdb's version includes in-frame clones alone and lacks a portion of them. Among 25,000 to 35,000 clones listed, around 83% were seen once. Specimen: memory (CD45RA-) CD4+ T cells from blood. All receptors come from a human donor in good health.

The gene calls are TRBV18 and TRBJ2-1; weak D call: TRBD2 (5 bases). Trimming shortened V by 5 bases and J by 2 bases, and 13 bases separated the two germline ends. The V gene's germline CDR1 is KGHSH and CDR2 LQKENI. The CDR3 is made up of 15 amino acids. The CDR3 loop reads CASSTSTGTYNEQFF. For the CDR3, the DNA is TGTGCCAGCTCAACATCTACCGGGACCTACAATGAGCAGTTCTTC. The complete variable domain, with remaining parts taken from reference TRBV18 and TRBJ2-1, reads NAGVMQNPRHLVRRRGQEARLRCSPMKGHSHVYWYRQLPEEGLKFMVYLQKENIIDESGMPKERFSAEFPKEGPSILRIQQVVRGDSAAYFCASSTSTGTYNEQFFGPGTRLTVL.

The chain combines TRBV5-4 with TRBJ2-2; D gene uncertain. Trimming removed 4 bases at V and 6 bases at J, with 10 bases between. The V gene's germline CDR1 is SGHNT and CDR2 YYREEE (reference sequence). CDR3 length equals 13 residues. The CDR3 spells CASSLPGAGELFF. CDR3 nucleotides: TGTGCCAGCAGCCTCCCTGGAGCCGGGGAGCTGTTTTTT. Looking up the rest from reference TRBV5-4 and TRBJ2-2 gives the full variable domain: ETGVTQSPTHLIKTRGQQVTLRCSSQSGHNTVSWYQQALGQGPQFIFQYYREEENGRGNFPPRFSGLQFPNYSSELNVNALELDDSALYLCASSLPGAGELFFGEGSRLTVL.

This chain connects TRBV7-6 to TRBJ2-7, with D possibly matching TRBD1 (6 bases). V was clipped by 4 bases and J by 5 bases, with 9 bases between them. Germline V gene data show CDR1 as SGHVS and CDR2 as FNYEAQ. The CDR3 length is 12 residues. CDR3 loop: CASSSGADEQYF. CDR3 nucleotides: TGTGCCAGCAGCTCAGGGGCAGACGAGCAGTACTTC.

The chain's CDR3 is CASSSSGQRYQPQHF. CDR3 DNA: TGTGCCAGCAGCTCTTCGGGACAGAGGTATCAGCCCCAGCATTTT. The chain joins TRBV5-6 to TRBJ1-5; 7 positions match TRBD1. Unmatched junction bases numbered 8, after V lost 3 bases and J lost 5 bases. CDR3 length: 15 residues. Looked up from germline, CDR1 is SGHDT and CDR2 is YYEEEE.

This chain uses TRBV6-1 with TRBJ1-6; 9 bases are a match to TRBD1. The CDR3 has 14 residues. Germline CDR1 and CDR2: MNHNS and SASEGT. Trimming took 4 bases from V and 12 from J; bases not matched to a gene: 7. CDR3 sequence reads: CASSAGQGTRPLHF. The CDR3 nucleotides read TGTGCCAGCAGTGCGGGACAGGGTACCAGACCCCTCCACTTT.

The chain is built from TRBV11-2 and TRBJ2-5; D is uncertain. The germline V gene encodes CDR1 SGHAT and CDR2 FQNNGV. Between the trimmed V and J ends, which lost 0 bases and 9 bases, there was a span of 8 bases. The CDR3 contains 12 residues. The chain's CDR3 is CASSLDPRAQYF. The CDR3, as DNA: TGTGCCAGCAGCTTAGATCCAAGGGCCCAGTACTTC.

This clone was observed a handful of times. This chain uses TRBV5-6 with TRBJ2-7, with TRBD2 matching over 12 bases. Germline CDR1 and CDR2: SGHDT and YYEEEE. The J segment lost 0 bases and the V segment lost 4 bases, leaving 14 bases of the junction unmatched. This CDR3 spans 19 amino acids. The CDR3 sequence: CASSPPPGLAGRSSYEQYV. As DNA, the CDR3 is TGTGCCAGCAGCCCCCCCCCGGGACTAGCGGGCAGAAGCTCCTACGAGCAGTACGTC.

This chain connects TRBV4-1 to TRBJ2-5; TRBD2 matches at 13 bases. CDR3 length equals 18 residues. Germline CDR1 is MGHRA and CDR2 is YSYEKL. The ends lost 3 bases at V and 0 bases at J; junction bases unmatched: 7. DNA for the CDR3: TGCGCCAGCAGCCACTCCGGGACTAGCGGGGTAAACCAAGAGACCCAGTACTTC. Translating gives CASSHSGTSGVNQETQYF.

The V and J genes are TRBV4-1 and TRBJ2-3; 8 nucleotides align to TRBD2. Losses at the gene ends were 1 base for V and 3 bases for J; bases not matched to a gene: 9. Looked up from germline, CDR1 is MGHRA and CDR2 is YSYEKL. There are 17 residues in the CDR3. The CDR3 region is CASSQVDLGLVTDTQYF. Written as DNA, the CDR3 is TGCGCCAGCAGCCAAGTTGACCTGGGACTAGTTACAGATACGCAGTATTTT.

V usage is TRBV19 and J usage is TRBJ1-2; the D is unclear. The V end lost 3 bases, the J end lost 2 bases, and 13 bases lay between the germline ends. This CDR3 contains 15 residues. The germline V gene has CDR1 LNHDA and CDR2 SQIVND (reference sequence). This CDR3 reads CASSILRGHNYGYTF. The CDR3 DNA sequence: TGTGCCAGTAGTATTTTGCGAGGGCACAACTATGGCTACACCTTC.

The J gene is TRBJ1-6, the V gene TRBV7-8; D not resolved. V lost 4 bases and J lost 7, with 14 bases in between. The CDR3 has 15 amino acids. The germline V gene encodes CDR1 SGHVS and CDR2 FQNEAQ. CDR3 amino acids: CASSSYAQLNSPLHF. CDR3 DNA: TGTGCCAGCAGCTCGTACGCCCAATTGAATTCACCCCTCCACTTT.

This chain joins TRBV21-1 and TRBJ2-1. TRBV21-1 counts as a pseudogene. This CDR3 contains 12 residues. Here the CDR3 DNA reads TGTGCCAGCAGCAGTGGCATTAGTGAGCAGTTCTTC. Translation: CASSSGISEQFF.

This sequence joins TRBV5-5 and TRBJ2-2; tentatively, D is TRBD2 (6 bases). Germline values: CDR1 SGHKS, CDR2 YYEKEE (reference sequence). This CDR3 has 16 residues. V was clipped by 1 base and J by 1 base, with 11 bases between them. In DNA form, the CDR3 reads TGTGCCAGCAGCTTGAGTCTAGCGAGGAACACCGGGGAGCTGTTTTTT. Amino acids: CASSLSLARNTGELFF.

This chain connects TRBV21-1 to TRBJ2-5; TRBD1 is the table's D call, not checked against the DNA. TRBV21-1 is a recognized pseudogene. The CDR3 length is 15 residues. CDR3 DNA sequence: TGTGCCAGCAGCAAACACCCGGACAGTCAAGAGACCCAGTACTTC. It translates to CASSKHPDSQETQYF.

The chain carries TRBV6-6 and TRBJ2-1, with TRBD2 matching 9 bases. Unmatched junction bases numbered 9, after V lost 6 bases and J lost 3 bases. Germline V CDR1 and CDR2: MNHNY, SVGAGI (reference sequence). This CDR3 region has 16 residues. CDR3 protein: CASSRGGAGVYNEQFF. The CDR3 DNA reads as TGTGCCAGCAGCCGCGGGGGGGCCGGGGTCTACAATGAGCAGTTCTTC.

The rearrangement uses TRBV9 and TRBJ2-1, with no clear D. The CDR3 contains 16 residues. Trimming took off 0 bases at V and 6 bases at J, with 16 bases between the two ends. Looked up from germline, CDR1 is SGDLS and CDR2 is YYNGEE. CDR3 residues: CASSVASHQTPNEQFF. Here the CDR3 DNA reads TGTGCCAGCAGCGTAGCAAGCCATCAAACACCCAATGAGCAGTTCTTC.

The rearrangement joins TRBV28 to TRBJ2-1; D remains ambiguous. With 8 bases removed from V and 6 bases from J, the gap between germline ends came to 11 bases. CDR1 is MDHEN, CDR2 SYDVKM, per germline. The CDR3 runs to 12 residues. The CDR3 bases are TGTGCCAGCCTAAACACCTTCAATGAGCAGTTCTTC. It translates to CASLNTFNEQFF.

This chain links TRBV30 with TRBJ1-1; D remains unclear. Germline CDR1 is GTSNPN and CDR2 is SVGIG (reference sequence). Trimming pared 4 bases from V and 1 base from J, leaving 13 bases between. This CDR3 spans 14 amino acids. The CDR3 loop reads CAWTVGVQNTEAFF. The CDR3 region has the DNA TGTGCCTGGACCGTCGGGGTTCAGAACACTGAAGCTTTCTTT.

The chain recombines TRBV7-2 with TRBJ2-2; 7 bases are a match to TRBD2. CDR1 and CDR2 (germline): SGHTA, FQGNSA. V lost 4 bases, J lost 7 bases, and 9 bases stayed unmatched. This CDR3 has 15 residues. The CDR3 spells CASSSQMGGGGELFF. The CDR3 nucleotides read TGTGCCAGCAGCTCACAAATGGGGGGGGGCGGGGAGCTGTTTTTT. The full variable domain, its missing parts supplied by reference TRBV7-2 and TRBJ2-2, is GAGVSQSPSNKVTEKGKDVELRCDPISGHTALYWYRQSLGQGLEFLIYFQGNSAPDKSGLPSDRFSAERTGGSVSTLTIQRTQQEDSAVYLCASSSQMGGGGELFFGEGSRLTVL.

CDR3 DNA: TGTGCCAGCAGCCCCGGGGGGTCCTCCTACGAGCAGTACTTC. Amino acid sequence: CASSPGGSSYEQYF. The V gene is TRBV7-8, the J gene TRBJ2-7; 7 nucleotides agree with TRBD2. This CDR3 has 14 amino acids. J was trimmed by 0 bases and V by 5 bases; bases with no gene match: 4. CDR1 is SGHVS, CDR2 FQNEAQ, per germline.

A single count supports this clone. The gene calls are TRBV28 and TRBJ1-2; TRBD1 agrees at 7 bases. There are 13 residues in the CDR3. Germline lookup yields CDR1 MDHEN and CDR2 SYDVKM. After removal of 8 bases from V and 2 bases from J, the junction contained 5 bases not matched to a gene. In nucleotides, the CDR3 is TGTGCCAGCTTAGAGGGGGCCAACTATGGCTACACCTTC. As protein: CASLEGANYGYTF.

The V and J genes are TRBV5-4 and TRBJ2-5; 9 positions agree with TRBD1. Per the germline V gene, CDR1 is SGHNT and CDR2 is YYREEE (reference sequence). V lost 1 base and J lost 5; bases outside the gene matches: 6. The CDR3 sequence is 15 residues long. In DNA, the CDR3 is TGTGCCAGCAGCTTGACAGGGGGCGGAGGGGAGACCCAGTACTTC. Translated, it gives CASSLTGGGGETQYF.

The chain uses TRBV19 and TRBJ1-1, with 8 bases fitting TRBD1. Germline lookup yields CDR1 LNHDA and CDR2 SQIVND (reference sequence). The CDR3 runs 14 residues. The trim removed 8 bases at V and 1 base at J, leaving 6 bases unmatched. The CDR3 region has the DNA TGTGCCAGTTACCAGACAGGGGCGAACACTGAAGCTTTCTTT. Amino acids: CASYQTGANTEAFF.

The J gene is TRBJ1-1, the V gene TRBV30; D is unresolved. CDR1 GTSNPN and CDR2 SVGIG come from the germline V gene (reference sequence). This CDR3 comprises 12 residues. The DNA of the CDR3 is TGTGCGTCAACCAGTCTTGACACTGAAGCTTTCTTT. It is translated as CASTSLDTEAFF.

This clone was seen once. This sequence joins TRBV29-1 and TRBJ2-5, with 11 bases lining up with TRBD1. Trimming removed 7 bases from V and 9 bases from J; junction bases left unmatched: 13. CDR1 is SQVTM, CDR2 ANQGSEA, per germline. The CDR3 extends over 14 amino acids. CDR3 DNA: TGCAGCGGCTCTCCGGGACAGGGGGGGTTGGCCCAGTACTTC. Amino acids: CSGSPGQGGLAQYF.

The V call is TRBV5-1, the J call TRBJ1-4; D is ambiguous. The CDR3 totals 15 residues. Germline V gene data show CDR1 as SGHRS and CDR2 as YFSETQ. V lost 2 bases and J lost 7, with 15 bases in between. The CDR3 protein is CASSLEGNRGEKLFF. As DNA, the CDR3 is TGCGCCAGCAGCTTAGAAGGAAACAGAGGTGAAAAACTGTTTTTT.

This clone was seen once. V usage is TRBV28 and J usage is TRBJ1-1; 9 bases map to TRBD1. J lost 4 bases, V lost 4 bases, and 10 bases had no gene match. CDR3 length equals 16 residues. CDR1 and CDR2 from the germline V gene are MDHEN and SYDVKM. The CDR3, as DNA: TGTGCCAGCAGTTCACCATCCGGGACAGGGAGCACTGAAGCTTTCTTT. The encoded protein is CASSSPSGTGSTEAFF.

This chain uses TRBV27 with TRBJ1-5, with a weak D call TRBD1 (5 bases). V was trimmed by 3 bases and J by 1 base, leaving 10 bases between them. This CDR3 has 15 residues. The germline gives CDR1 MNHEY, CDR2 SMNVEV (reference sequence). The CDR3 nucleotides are TGTGCCAGCAGTTTCGTGGACAACAGCAATCAGCCCCAGCATTTT. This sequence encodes CASSFVDNSNQPQHF.

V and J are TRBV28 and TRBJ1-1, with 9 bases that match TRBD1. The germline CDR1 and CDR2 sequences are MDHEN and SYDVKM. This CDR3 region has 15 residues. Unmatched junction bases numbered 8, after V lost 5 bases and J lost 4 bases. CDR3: CASSIRQGGSTEAFF. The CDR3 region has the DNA TGTGCCAGCAGTATACGACAGGGGGGGAGCACTGAAGCTTTCTTT. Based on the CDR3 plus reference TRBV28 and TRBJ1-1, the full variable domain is DVKVTQSSRYLVKRTGEKVFLECVQDMDHENMFWYRQDPGLGLRLIYFSYDVKMKEKGDIPEGYSVSREKKERFSLILESASTNQTSMYLCASSIRQGGSTEAFFGQGTRLTVV.

This CDR3 is CASSATLDTYNEQFF. CDR3 DNA sequence: TGTGCCAGCAGCGCCACACTGGACACCTACAATGAGCAGTTCTTC. The chain uses TRBV7-7 and TRBJ2-1, with D possibly being TRBD1 (5 bases). CDR3 length equals 15 residues. The germline V gene encodes CDR1 SSHAT and CDR2 FNYEAQ (reference sequence). The V end lost 5 bases, the J end lost 2 bases, and 13 bases lay between the germline ends.